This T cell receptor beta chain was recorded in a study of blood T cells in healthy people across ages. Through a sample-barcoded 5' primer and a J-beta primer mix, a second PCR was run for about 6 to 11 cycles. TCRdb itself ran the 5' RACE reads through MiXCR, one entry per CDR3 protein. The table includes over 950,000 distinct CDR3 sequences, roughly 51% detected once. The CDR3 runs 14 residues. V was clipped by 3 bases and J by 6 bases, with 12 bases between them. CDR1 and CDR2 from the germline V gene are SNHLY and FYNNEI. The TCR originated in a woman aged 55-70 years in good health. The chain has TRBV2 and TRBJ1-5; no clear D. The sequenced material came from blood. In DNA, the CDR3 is TGTGCCAGCAGTGATATATTTTCCGGTCAGCCCCAGCATTTT. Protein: CASSDIFSGQPQHF.